The T cell receptor beta chain described here comes from a study of shared T cell receptors in the human thymus. This CDR3 contains 13 residues. Germline loops: CDR1 LNHDA, CDR2 SQIVND (reference sequence). Trimming left V 8 bases short and J 14 bases short, with 24 bases between. Sequenced by immunoSEQ multiplex PCR; TCRdb stores in-frame clones only, minus some. The sample shows 700,000 to 750,000 clones, 70% to 90% of them seen only once. These sequences were also reported in another study, on human thymus T cells.

This chain uses TRBV19 with TRBJ1-2; tentatively, D is TRBD1 (6 bases). The receptor's source is a girl less than two years old with a congenital heart defect. Sequencing used thymocytes. CDR3 DNA: TGTGCCAGTCATAAAAAAGGGAAACAGGGTTGGACCTTC. It encodes CASHKKGKQGWTF.